This T cell receptor beta chain was documented in a study of blood T cell repertoires in COVID-19. This CDR3 comprises 14 residues. Unmatched junction bases numbered 9, after V lost 7 bases and J lost 5 bases. Germline V gene sequence: CDR1 LGHNT, CDR2 FRNRAP. Method: immunoSEQ multiplex PCR; TCRdb's copy keeps in-frame clones and lacks some. The table lists over 150,000 clones, around nine tenths of them singletons. The sample was peripheral blood. The chain is built from TRBV12-5 and TRBJ2-5; TRBD1 matches at 8 bases. This sequence originates from a man in his 60s with COVID-19, enrolled during active disease. The CDR3 reads CASALGQGSETQYF. In DNA form, the CDR3 reads TGTGCTAGTGCTCTTGGACAGGGCAGTGAGACCCAGTACTTC.